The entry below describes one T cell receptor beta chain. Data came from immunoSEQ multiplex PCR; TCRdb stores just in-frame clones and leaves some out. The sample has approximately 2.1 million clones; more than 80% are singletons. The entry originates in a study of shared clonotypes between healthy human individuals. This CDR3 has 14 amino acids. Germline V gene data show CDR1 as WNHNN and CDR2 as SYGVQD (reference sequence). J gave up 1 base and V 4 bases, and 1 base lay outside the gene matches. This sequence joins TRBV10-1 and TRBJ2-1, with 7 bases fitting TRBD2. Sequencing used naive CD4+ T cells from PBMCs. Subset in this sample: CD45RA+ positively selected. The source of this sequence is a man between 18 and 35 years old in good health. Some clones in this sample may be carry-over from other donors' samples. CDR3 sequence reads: CASSGSGSYNEQFF. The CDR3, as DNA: TGCGCCAGCAGTGGTAGCGGGTCCTACAATGAGCAGTTCTTC.